Listed below are T cell receptor beta chains from one sample, sequenced in a study of blood T cells in healthy people across ages. Each CDR3 protein is one row after TCRdb ran MiXCR on the 5' RACE reads. Found here are approximately 760,000 distinct CDR3 sequences, around a quarter of them singletons; the top ten hold 9.4%. These same data were also listed under a study on T cells of mothers and their children.

Specimen: blood. These receptors were taken from a boy between 10 and 17 years old in good health. Both conserved end residues are part of each CDR3. D genes are given only for firm matches. Clone size is not always given. Where it is, it says once, few, many or a class for expanded clones.

J gene | D gene | clone size | V gene | CDR3 protein | CDR3 DNA
TRBJ1-2 | . | . | TRBV12-3/TRBV12-4 | CASRAGGGYTF | TGTGCCAGCAGGGCGGGAGGTGGCTACACCTTC
TRBJ2-6 | . | . | TRBV5-1 | CASSSWDIGANVLTF | TGCGCCAGCAGCTCCTGGGACATTGGGGCCAACGTCCTGACTTTC
TRBJ2-3 | TRBD2 | . | TRBV7-9 | CASSSGLAGTQYF | TGTGCCAGCAGCTCGGGACTAGCGGGCACGCAGTATTTT
TRBJ1-2 | . | few | TRBV7-9 | CASQPGLLGGYTF | TGTGCCAGTCAACCGGGACTTCTAGGGGGCTACACCTTC
TRBJ2-4 | . | . | TRBV12-3/TRBV12-4 | CASTMGLFDIQYF | TGTGCCAGCACCATGGGACTCTTTGACATTCAGTACTTC
TRBJ1-6 | . | . | TRBV6-1 | CASALKQEFSYNSPLHF | TGTGCCAGCGCGCTGAAACAGGAGTTCTCCTATAATTCACCCCTCCACTTT
TRBJ2-7 | . | few | TRBV10-2 | CASSEKLANEQYF | TGCGCCAGCAGTGAAAAACTAGCTAATGAGCAGTACTTC
TRBJ2-6 | . | few | TRBV7-3 | CASSEPGANVLTF | TGTGCCAGCAGCGAACCTGGGGCCAACGTCCTGACTTTC
TRBJ2-7 | . | . | TRBV12-3/TRBV12-4 | CASSFLTNPSRDYEQYF | TGTGCCAGCAGTTTTCTAACTAATCCCTCTAGGGACTACGAGCAGTACTTC
TRBJ2-7 | . | few | TRBV10-3 | CAISDSPHEQYF | TGTGCCATCAGTGATTCACCCCACGAGCAGTACTTC
TRBJ2-4 | TRBD2 | . | TRBV6-5 | CASSPSISGDPSQYF | TGTGCCAGCAGCCCCTCCATAAGCGGGGACCCAAGTCAGTACTTC
TRBJ2-3 | TRBD1 | . | TRBV5-5 | CASSTRTGTDTQYF | TGTGCCAGCAGCACCCGGACAGGGACAGATACGCAGTATTTT
TRBJ2-3 | . | once | TRBV5-5 | CASSPQGDLTDTQYF | TGTGCCAGCAGCCCACAGGGCGACCTGACAGATACGCAGTATTTT
TRBJ2-2 | . | few | TRBV2 | CASDVSNTGELFF | TGTGCCAGCGATGTCTCGAACACCGGGGAGCTGTTTTTT
TRBJ2-1 | . | few | TRBV7-3 | CASSQTPYNEQFF | TGTGCCAGCAGCCAGACCCCTTACAATGAGCAGTTCTTC
TRBJ2-3 | TRBD1 | few | TRBV10-3 | CAITIGQGSTDTQYF | TGTGCCATCACAATAGGACAGGGGAGCACAGATACGCAGTATTTT
TRBJ1-1 | . | . | TRBV6-5 | CASSYSPLGGTEAFF | TGTGCCAGCAGTTACTCGCCTCTCGGGGGCACTGAAGCTTTCTTT
TRBJ2-5 | . | . | TRBV7-2 | CASSIAHQGTGETQYF | TGTGCCAGCAGCATCGCACACCAGGGCACGGGGGAGACCCAGTACTTC
TRBJ1-2 | . | . | TRBV29-1 | CSVELIDRPYGYTF | TGCAGCGTCGAACTTATTGACAGGCCCTATGGCTACACCTTC
TRBJ2-1 | . | . | TRBV10-2 | CASSEGGLFPHNEQFF | TGCGCCAGCAGTGAGGGGGGACTCTTCCCTCACAATGAGCAGTTCTTC
TRBJ2-1 | TRBD2 | . | TRBV2 | CASSEGLAVYNEQFF | TGTGCCAGCAGTGAGGGACTAGCGGTCTACAATGAGCAGTTCTTC
TRBJ1-2 | . | . | TRBV9 | CASSVVEGYGYTF | TGTGCCAGCAGCGTAGTCGAGGGGTACGGCTACACCTTC
TRBJ2-1 | TRBD2 | . | TRBV7-9 | CASSSTSGRAVYEQFF | TGTGCCAGCAGTTCTACTAGCGGGAGGGCCGTGTATGAGCAGTTCTTC
TRBJ2-3 | . | . | TRBV3-1 | CASSQVQANTDTQYF | TGTGCCAGCAGCCAAGTCCAGGCTAACACAGATACGCAGTATTTT
TRBJ2-5 | . | . | TRBV6-2/TRBV6-3 | CASSYSSLGPPETQYF | TGTGCCAGCAGTTACTCCTCCCTCGGGCCCCCAGAGACCCAGTACTTC
TRBJ2-1 | TRBD1 | . | TRBV24-1 | CATSDPDRDSYNEQFF | TGTGCCACCAGTGACCCCGACAGGGACTCCTACAATGAGCAGTTCTTC
TRBJ2-1 | TRBD2 | few | TRBV3-1 | CASSQDNGGGNEQFF | TGTGCCAGCAGCCAAGATAACGGGGGGGGCAATGAGCAGTTCTTC
TRBJ2-2 | . | few | TRBV14 | CASSHGGGELFF | TGTGCCAGCAGCCACGGAGGCGGGGAGCTGTTTTTT
TRBJ1-3 | . | . | TRBV29-1 | CSARTDLSGNTIYF | TGCAGCGCTCGGACGGATCTCTCTGGAAACACCATATATTTT
TRBJ2-4 | TRBD2 | . | TRBV5-1 | CASSLVSGTRLIAKNIQYF | TGCGCCAGCAGCTTGGTATCTGGGACTAGATTAATAGCCAAAAACATTCAGTACTTC
TRBJ1-1 | . | . | TRBV19 | CASSADPRVTEAFF | TGTGCCAGTAGTGCCGACCCCAGGGTTACTGAAGCTTTCTTT